This TCR beta chain emerged from a study of cytomegalovirus exposure and HLA in healthy donors. As regards this clone: Its matching antigen is unknown.

Germline CDR1 reads SGHRS; CDR2 reads YFSETQ. The CDR3 is 15 amino acids. V was trimmed by 4 bases and J by 2 bases, leaving 15 bases between them. The PCR had 60 Vbeta and 13 Jbeta primers. Here immunoSEQ multiplex PCR was the method, and the copy in TCRdb shows in-frame clones only, minus some. The sample lists 150,000 to 200,000 clones, around 81% occurring once. Regarding the study as a whole: A later analysis by the authors found several of the most significant clusters apparently linked to common viral pathogens.

The origin of this receptor is a woman aged 18-29 years in good health and CMV-seropositive. The chain couples TRBV5-1 to TRBJ1-1; D is possibly TRBD1 (6 bases). The sequenced sample consisted of PBMCs. CDR3 region: CASSPSGGTNTEAFF. The CDR3 nucleotides read TGCGCCAGCAGCCCGTCGGGGGGCACAAACACTGAAGCTTTCTTT.